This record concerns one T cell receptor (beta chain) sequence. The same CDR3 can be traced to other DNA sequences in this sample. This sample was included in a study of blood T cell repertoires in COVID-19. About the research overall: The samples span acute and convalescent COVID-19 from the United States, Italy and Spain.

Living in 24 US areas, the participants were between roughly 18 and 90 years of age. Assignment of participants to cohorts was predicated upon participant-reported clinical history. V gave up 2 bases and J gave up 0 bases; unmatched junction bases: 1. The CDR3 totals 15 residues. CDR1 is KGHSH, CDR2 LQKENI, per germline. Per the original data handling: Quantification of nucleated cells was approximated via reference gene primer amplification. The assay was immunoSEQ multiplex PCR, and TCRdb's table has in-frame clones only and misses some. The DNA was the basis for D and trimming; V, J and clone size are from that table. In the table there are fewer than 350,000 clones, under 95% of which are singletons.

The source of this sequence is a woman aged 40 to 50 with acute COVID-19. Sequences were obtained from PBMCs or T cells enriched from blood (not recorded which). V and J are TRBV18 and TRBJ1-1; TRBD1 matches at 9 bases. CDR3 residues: CASSPGQGLNTEAFF. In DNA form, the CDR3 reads TGTGCCAGCTCACCAGGACAGGGGTTGAACACTGAAGCTTTCTTT.